The 7 T cell receptor beta chains below all came from one sample that was sequenced in a study of shared clonotypes between healthy human individuals. Positively selected for CCR7, the CD45RO-negative cells used as naive CD8 cells excluded terminally differentiated effector memory CD45RA+ cells. Sequencing was performed with immunoSEQ multiplex PCR; in TCRdb, only in-frame clones are kept and a portion is missing. The table lists about 2.2 million clones, around 93% of them singletons, with around 1.7% in the top ten. The sample was naive CD8+ T cells from PBMCs. All receptors come from a young man in good health. Some clones in this sample may be carry-over from other donors' samples.

This clone was detected once. The chain carries TRBV27 and TRBJ1-1; D call uncertain. Germline V gives CDR1 MNHEY, CDR2 SMNVEV (reference sequence). Trimming removed 8 bases from V and 1 base from J, with 32 bases in between. CDR3 length equals 20 residues. The CDR3, as DNA: TGTGCCAGCCTCAGTTTGGTCTGGGTTTTTGCCCCCAGCAAGAACACTGAAGCTTTCTTT. It yields the protein CASLSLVWVFAPSKNTEAFF.

Turning to this clone: One end of the junction fails to match germline, which may point to a read error. The genes are TRBV28 and TRBJ2-7; tentatively, D is TRBD1 (8 bases). Germline V CDR1 and CDR2: MDHEN, SYDVKM. The CDR3 contains 12 residues. CDR3 residues: CASSPRGDRPDF. Written as DNA, the CDR3 is TGTGCCAGCAGTCCCCGGGGGGACAGGCCCGACTTC. The full variable domain, completed using reference TRBV28 and TRBJ2-7, is DVKVTQSSRYLVKRTGEKVFLECVQDMDHENMFWYRQDPGLGLRLIYFSYDVKMKEKGDIPEGYSVSREKKERFSLILESASTNQTSMYLCASSPRGDRPDFGPGTRLTVT.

This rearrangement joins TRBV30 to TRBJ2-5; D remains ambiguous. Trimming stripped 5 bases from V and 5 bases from J, with 12 bases between. From germline, CDR1 is GTSNPN and CDR2 SVGIG (reference sequence). The CDR3 runs 12 residues. CDR3 bases: TGTGCCTGGGCTACAATAGAGGAGACCCAGTACTTC. Its translation is CAWATIEETQYF.

The chain is built from TRBV29-1 and TRBJ2-1; 9 bases fit TRBD1. The length of the CDR3 is 13 residues. The V and J ends lost 6 bases and 3 bases, in that order; junction bases with no gene match: 3. CDR1 is SQVTM, CDR2 ANQGSEA, per germline. The CDR3 protein is CSVRDRDYNEQFF. CDR3 bases: TGCAGCGTCCGGGACAGGGACTACAATGAGCAGTTCTTC.

V usage is TRBV28 and J usage is TRBJ2-1; TRBD1 aligns across 10 bases. There are 17 residues in the CDR3. V lost 6 bases to trimming and J lost 4 bases; unmatched junction nucleotides: 12. The germline gives CDR1 MDHEN, CDR2 SYDVKM. The CDR3, as DNA: TGTGCCAGCAGCATTACGACAGGGGGCAATCAATACAATGAGCAGTTCTTC. It is translated as CASSITTGGNQYNEQFF.

This clone came up a few times. The identical CDR3 is also encoded by other nucleotide sequences in the sample. This rearrangement joins TRBV27 to TRBJ2-1; D gene uncertain. V was cut by 2 bases and J by 3 bases, with 5 bases left in between. The CDR3 spans 13 residues. Germline values: CDR1 MNHEY, CDR2 SMNVEV (reference sequence). CDR3 bases: TGTGCCAGCAGTTTAAGGGTCTACAATGAGCAGTTCTTC. Its protein product is CASSLRVYNEQFF.

V usage is TRBV9 and J usage is TRBJ2-1; D call uncertain. This CDR3 comprises 17 residues. Germline V CDR1 and CDR2: SGDLS, YYNGEE. V was shortened by 3 bases and J by 4 bases, with 20 bases between the two germline ends. The CDR3: CASSAENGALGYNEQFF. DNA for the CDR3: TGTGCCAGCAGCGCGGAGAACGGAGCGCTGGGGTACAATGAGCAGTTCTTC. Supplemented by reference TRBV9 and TRBJ2-1, the full variable domain reads DSGVTQTPKHLITATGQRVTLRCSPRSGDLSVYWYQQSLDQGLQFLIQYYNGEERAKGNILERFSAQQFPDLHSELNLSSLELGDSALYFCASSAENGALGYNEQFFGPGTRLTVL.